What follows describes a single TCR beta chain. This sample was included in a study of T cells in Graves' hyperthyroidism and ophthalmopathy. The CDR3 loop spans 14 amino acids. CDR1 and CDR2 from the germline V gene are SQVTM and ANQGSEA. The V gene lost 7 bases and the J gene lost 5 bases, with 20 bases spanning the gap. TCR beta CDR3 sequences were amplified from RNA transcripts. HTBI primers drove first-round RT-PCR of the TCR CDR3. MiXCR, applied by TCRdb to the multiplex PCR reads, yields one record per CDR3 protein. The repertoire holds hundreds of thousands of distinct CDR3 sequences, with approximately 44% as singletons.

Specimen: peripheral blood or thyroid tissue (not recorded which). The origin of this receptor is a woman in her late teens or twenties with Graves' hyperthyroidism. The V gene is TRBV29-1, the J gene TRBJ1-2, with a tentative D call TRBD1 (5 bases). The CDR3 nucleotides are TGCAGCGATGTTATTCAGGGCTCGGGGTATGGCTACACCTTC. Translation gives CSDVIQGSGYGYTF.